This T cell receptor (beta chain) was recorded in a study of blood T cells in healthy people across ages. Germline CDR1 and CDR2: SGHTA and FQGNSA. The length of the CDR3 is 13 residues. This clonotype came up once. The use of a sample-barcoded 5' primer and a J-beta primer mix characterized a second PCR of roughly 6 to 11 cycles. TCRdb ran MiXCR on the 5' RACE reads and lists one entry per CDR3 protein. This sample has some 890,000 distinct CDR3 sequences, with 29% found just once. The same data also contributed to another study, on T cells of mothers and their children. From that study: Thymic selection molds TCR recombination products alike in related and unrelated pairs.

What was sequenced was blood. J is TRBJ1-5 and V is TRBV7-2, with D uncertain. The sequence was obtained from a woman aged 35 to 49 in good health. This CDR3 is CVSSLDSLQPQHF. The DNA for the CDR3 is TGTGTCAGTAGCTTAGACTCCCTACAGCCCCAGCATTTT.